The source of this T cell receptor (beta chain) is a study of blood T cell repertoires in COVID-19. The CDR3 spans 15 residues. V lost 5 bases and J lost 8; bases outside the gene matches: 11. CDR1 and CDR2 (germline): SGHRS, YFSETQ. This clone was seen a single time. Sequencing was performed with immunoSEQ multiplex PCR; in TCRdb, only in-frame clones are kept and a portion is missing. Of about 250,000 clones in the sample, 80% to 85% were seen once. Sequences were obtained from PBMCs or T cells enriched from blood (not recorded which). The clonotype was recovered from a man in his forties who had been exposed to COVID-19. The chain links TRBV5-1 to TRBJ2-1; 9 nucleotides agree with TRBD1. The CDR3 sequence is CASRPGDRDRDEQFF. In DNA, the CDR3 is TGCGCCAGCAGGCCCGGGGACAGGGATAGGGATGAGCAGTTCTTC. Filled out from reference TRBV5-1 and TRBJ2-1, the complete variable domain reads KAGVTQTPRYLIKTRGQQVTLSCSPISGHRSVSWYQQTPGQGLQFLFEYFSETQRNKGNFPGRFSGRQFSNSRSEMNVSTLELGDSALYLCASRPGDRDRDEQFFGPGTRLTVL.